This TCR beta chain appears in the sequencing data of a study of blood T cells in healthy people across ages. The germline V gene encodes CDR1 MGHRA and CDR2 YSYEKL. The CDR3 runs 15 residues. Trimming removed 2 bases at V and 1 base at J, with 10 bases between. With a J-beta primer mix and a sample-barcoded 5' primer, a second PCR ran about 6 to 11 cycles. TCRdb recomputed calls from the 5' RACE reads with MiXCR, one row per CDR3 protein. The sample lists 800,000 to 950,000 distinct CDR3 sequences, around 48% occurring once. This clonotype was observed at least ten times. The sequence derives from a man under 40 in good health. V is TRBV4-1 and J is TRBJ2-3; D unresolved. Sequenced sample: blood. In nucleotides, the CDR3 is TGCGCCAGCAGCCAAAACCTAGACGGCACAGATACGCAGTATTTT. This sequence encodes CASSQNLDGTDTQYF.